Below are 14 T cell receptor beta chains sequenced from a single sample in a study of T cell responses to AZD1222 COVID-19 vaccine. The data were produced by immunoSEQ multiplex PCR, yet TCRdb's version contains in-frame clones alone and is incomplete. The sample lists about 110,000 clones; under 95% were seen once. The sequencing here drew on peripheral blood, taken on day 0 of AZD1222 vaccination. These TCRs come from an adult in good health.

V usage is TRBV3-1 (or the pseudogene TRBV3-2) and J usage is TRBJ1-2; a weak D match, TRBD1 (5 bases). The CDR3 totals 12 residues. Trimming pared 4 bases from V and 8 bases from J, leaving 11 bases between. The germline V gene encodes CDR1 LGHDT and CDR2 YNNKEL (reference sequence). The CDR3 reads CASSLAGNGYTF. The CDR3 coding sequence is TGTGCCAGCAGCCTCGCAGGGAACGGCTACACCTTC.

The CDR3 DNA reads as TGTGCCAGCAGTGAACTCGGCAGGGTATTCGGGGAGCTGTTTTTT. This encodes CASSELGRVFGELFF. This rearrangement joins TRBV6-1 to TRBJ2-2, with D possibly TRBD1 on 5 matching bases. The CDR3 totals 15 residues. Germline-derived CDR1 and CDR2 are MNHNS and SASEGT. The V and J ends lost 2 bases and 7 bases respectively, with 14 bases between them.

The J gene is TRBJ1-4, the V gene TRBV19; a possible D gene is TRBD1 (5 bases). Germline CDR1 is LNHDA and CDR2 is SQIVND (reference sequence). V was cut by 4 bases and J by 0 bases, with 12 bases left in between. There are 16 residues in the CDR3. The CDR3 DNA reads as TGTGCCAGTAGTAGCACGGGGGGAGCAACTAATGAAAAACTGTTTTTT. This sequence encodes CASSSTGGATNEKLFF.

V gene TRBV29-1 combines with J gene TRBJ1-1, with 9 bases matching TRBD1. The V and J ends lost 6 bases and 0 bases, in that order; junction bases with no gene match: 8. The germline CDR1 and CDR2 sequences are SQVTM and ANQGSEA. The CDR3 length is 15 residues. The CDR3, as DNA: TGCAGCGTCCTCGACAGGGGGAAGGTGAACACTGAAGCTTTCTTT. Its translation: CSVLDRGKVNTEAFF. Using reference TRBV29-1 and TRBJ1-1 for the parts outside the CDR3, the full variable domain is SAVISQKPSRDICQRGTSLTIQCQVDSQVTMMFWYRQQPGQSLTLIATANQGSEATYESGFVIDKFPISRPNLTFSTLTVSNMSPEDSSIYLCSVLDRGKVNTEAFFGQGTRLTVV.

This clone appeared a single time. This sequence joins TRBV24-1 and TRBJ2-1, with D perhaps TRBD1 (6 bases). CDR1 is KGHDR, CDR2 SFDVKD, per germline. This CDR3 is built from 15 residues. Trimming pared 5 bases from V and 7 bases from J, leaving 17 bases between. CDR3 coding DNA: TGTGCCACCAGTGTCTTATCAGGGGCGGATAATGAGCAGTTCTTC. Its translation: CATSVLSGADNEQFF.

The rearrangement uses TRBV3-1 (or the pseudogene TRBV3-2) and TRBJ2-7, with D possibly matching TRBD2 (6 bases). The CDR3 consists of 16 residues. CDR1 LGHDT and CDR2 YNNKEL come from the germline V gene (reference sequence). Trimming pared 3 bases from V and 2 bases from J, leaving 17 bases between. CDR3 bases: TGTGCCAGCAGCCATCCCTCTAGCGAGGATCCCTACGAGCAGTACTTC. It codes for CASSHPSSEDPYEQYF.

The V gene is TRBV7-2, the J gene TRBJ1-5; D is unresolved. Germline CDR1 and CDR2: SGHTA and FQGNSA. The CDR3 consists of 13 residues. V shed 1 base and J shed 5 bases, with 6 bases lying between them. The DNA for the CDR3 is TGTGCCAGCAGCTTAGATTTAGATCAGCCCCAGCATTTT. Translated, it gives CASSLDLDQPQHF.

V is TRBV3-1 (or the pseudogene TRBV3-2) and J is TRBJ1-1, with 9 bases matching TRBD1. J gave up 5 bases and V 1 base, and 14 bases lay outside the gene matches. CDR3 size: 18 residues. The germline gives CDR1 LGHDT, CDR2 YNNKEL (reference sequence). CDR3 sequence: CASSQGVIYRQGGTEAFF. CDR3 nucleotides: TGTGCCAGCAGCCAAGGGGTAATATACCGACAGGGGGGGACTGAAGCTTTCTTT.

The chain employs TRBV28 and TRBJ1-1, with TRBD1 as a possible D gene (6 bases). V lost 2 bases to trimming and J lost 3 bases, with 13 bases between them. The CDR3 has 15 residues. Germline assignment: CDR1 MDHEN and CDR2 SYDVKM. In DNA, the CDR3 is TGTGCCAGCAGTTTAGGGGGGGCTCGGGACACTGAAGCTTTCTTT. It specifies CASSLGGARDTEAFF.

The V and J genes are TRBV21-1 and TRBJ1-5; the table assigns TRBD1, which was not confirmed against the DNA. TRBV21-1 is described as a pseudogene. The CDR3 contains 20 residues. DNA for the CDR3: TGTGCCAGCAGCAAAGGAAAACAGGGCCCCTCCCTTTATAGCAATCAGCCCCAGCATTTT. Its translation: CASSKGKQGPSLYSNQPQHF.

V is TRBV3-1 (or the pseudogene TRBV3-2) and J is TRBJ1-5; D unclear. The germline V gene has CDR1 LGHDT and CDR2 YNNKEL (reference sequence). This CDR3 spans 15 amino acids. Trimming pared 0 bases from V and 3 bases from J, leaving 9 bases between. The CDR3 spells CASSQDYGDNQPQHF. The CDR3 nucleotides read TGTGCCAGCAGCCAAGATTACGGGGACAATCAGCCCCAGCATTTT.

V gene TRBV7-6 combines with J gene TRBJ2-4; no firm D call. Germline CDR1 reads SGHVS; CDR2 reads FNYEAQ. Trimming left V 1 base short and J 2 bases short, with 9 bases between. CDR3 length: 15 amino acids. In DNA, the CDR3 is TGTGCCAGCAGCTTAGAGGGCGGACCCAAAAACATTCAGTACTTC. This sequence encodes CASSLEGGPKNIQYF.

This clone was seen just once. DNA of the CDR3: TGTGCCAGCAGTATATACAATGAGCAGTTCTTC. Amino acid sequence: CASSIYNEQFF. The chain is built from TRBV2 and TRBJ2-1; no definite D call. The CDR3 has 11 residues. V lost 5 bases, J lost 4 bases, and 3 bases lay in between. Germline values: CDR1 SNHLY, CDR2 FYNNEI.

The V and J genes are TRBV19 and TRBJ1-1; D possibly corresponds to TRBD1 (5 bases). V lost 2 bases and J lost 6, with 19 bases in between. The CDR3 spans 16 residues. Germline assignment: CDR1 LNHDA and CDR2 SQIVND (reference sequence). The CDR3 DNA sequence: TGTGCCAGTAGTATACGCAGGGTTTTGACCGAACCTGAAGCTTTCTTT. Encoded protein: CASSIRRVLTEPEAFF. Filled out from reference TRBV19 and TRBJ1-1, the complete variable domain reads DGGITQSPKYLFRKEGQNVTLSCEQNLNHDAMYWYRQDPGQGLRLIYYSQIVNDFQKGDIAEGYSVSREKKESFPLTVTSAQKNPTAFYLCASSIRRVLTEPEAFFGQGTRLTVV.